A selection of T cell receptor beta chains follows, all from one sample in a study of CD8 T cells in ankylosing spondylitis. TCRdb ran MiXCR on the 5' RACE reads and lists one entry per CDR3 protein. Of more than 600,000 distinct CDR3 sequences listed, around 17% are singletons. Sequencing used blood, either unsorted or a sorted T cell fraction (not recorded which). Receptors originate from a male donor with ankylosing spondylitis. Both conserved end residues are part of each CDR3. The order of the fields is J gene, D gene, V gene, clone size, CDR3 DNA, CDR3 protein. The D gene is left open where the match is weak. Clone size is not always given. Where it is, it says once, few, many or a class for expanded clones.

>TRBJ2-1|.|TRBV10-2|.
TGCGCCAGCAGTGCAATGAATGAGCAGTTCTTC
CASSAMNEQFF
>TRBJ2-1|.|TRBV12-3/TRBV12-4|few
TGTGCCAGCAGTTTATTCGCCGCCAATGAGCAGTTCTTC
CASSLFAANEQFF
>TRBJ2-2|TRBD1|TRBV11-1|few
TGTGCCAGCCGGGACAGGACGTACACCGGGGAGCTGTTTTTT
CASRDRTYTGELFF
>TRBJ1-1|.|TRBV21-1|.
TGTGCCAGCAGCAAAGCGCTAGACACCCACACTGAAGCTTTCTTT
CASSKALDTHTEAFF
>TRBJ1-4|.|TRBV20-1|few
TGCAGTGCTAGGGGGGAAACTAATGAAAAACTGTTTTTT
CSARGETNEKLFF
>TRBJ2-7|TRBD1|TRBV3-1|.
TGTGCCAGCAGTTTGGGACAGATATCATACGAGCAGTACTTC
CASSLGQISYEQYF
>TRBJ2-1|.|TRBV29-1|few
TGCAGCGTTGTATCCCAAAAGCCACAAGAATACAATGAGCAGTTCTTC
CSVVSQKPQEYNEQFF
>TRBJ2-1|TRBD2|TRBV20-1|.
TGCAGTGCTAGAGCTCAGGGGACTAGCGGGGCCTACTCCTACAATGAGCAGTTCTTC
CSARAQGTSGAYSYNEQFF
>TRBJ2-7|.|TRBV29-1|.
TGCAGCGTTGTAGGGGACCGAGCCTACGAGCAGTACTTC
CSVVGDRAYEQYF
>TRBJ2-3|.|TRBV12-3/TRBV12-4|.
TGTGCCAGCAGTTTATCAGAAGGGGGGGATACGCAGTATTTT
CASSLSEGGDTQYF
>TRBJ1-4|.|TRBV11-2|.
TGTGCCAGCAGCTTAGAAGGGACACTTACTAATGAAAAACTGTTTTTT
CASSLEGTLTNEKLFF
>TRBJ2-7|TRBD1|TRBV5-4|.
TGTGCCAGCAGCCGGAGACAGGGGGCTAGTGACGAGCAGTACTTC
CASSRRQGASDEQYF
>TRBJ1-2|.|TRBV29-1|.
TGCAGCGTTTTCGGGGTTAGGGGCTACACCTTC
CSVFGVRGYTF
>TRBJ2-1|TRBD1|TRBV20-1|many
TGCAGTGCTAGTTGGGACAGCGACAATGAGCAGTTCTTC
CSASWDSDNEQFF
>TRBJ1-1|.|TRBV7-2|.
TGTGCCAGCAGCTTAGTACCGGGGATCATGAACACTGAAGCTTTCTTT
CASSLVPGIMNTEAFF
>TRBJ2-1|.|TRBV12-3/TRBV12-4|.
TGTGCCAGCAGTCTAATGACTAACGAGCAGTTCTTC
CASSLMTNEQFF
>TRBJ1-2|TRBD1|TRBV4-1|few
TGCGCCAGCAGCCCGGGGACAGGGTACTACGATGGCTACACCTTC
CASSPGTGYYDGYTF
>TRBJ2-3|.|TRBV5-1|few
TGCGCCAGCAGCTACGGACAGAGTACAGATACGCAGTATTTT
CASSYGQSTDTQYF
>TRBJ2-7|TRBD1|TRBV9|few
TGTGCCAGCAGCACTAGACAGGGCTACGAGCAGTACTTC
CASSTRQGYEQYF
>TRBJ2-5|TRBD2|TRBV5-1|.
TGCGCCAGCAGCTTCACAGCGGGAGGGCCTTTTGAGGAGACCCAGTACTTC
CASSFTAGGPFEETQYF
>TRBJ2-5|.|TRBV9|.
TGTGCCAGCAGCGTAGGGGACGGGGAGACCCAGTACTTC
CASSVGDGETQYF
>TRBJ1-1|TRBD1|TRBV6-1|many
TGTGCCAGCAGTGAAGCTACCGGGACAGGGGGCACTGAAGCTTTCTTT
CASSEATGTGGTEAFF
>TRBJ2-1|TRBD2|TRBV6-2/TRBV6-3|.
TGTGCCAGCAGTTACCAGCGGGAGTACAATGAGCAGTTCTTC
CASSYQREYNEQFF
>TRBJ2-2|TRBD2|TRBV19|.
TGTGCCAGTAGTCCCCGGCCCCTAGCGGGATCGGCCGGGGAGCTGTTTTTT
CASSPRPLAGSAGELFF
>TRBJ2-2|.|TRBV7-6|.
TGTGCCAGCAGCTTCTGGGCCAACCCAAAAAACACCGGGGAGCTGTTTTTT
CASSFWANPKNTGELFF
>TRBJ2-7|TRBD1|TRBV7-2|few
TGTGCCAGCAGCCGCACCGGGACAGGGGGCACCGAGCAGTACTTC
CASSRTGTGGTEQYF
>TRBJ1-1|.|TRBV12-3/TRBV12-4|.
TGTGCCAGCAGTTTAGAGGGGCCGGGGAGAGCGAACACTGAAGCTTTCTTT
CASSLEGPGRANTEAFF
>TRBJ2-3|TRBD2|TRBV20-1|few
TGCAGTGCTTTCCGACTAGCGGGGGCAGCTGATACGCAGTATTTT
CSAFRLAGAADTQYF
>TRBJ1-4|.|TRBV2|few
TGTGCCAGCAGGACCCAGCCTAATGAAAAACTGTTTTTT
CASRTQPNEKLFF
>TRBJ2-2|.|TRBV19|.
TGTGCCAGTAAAACAGGGCCCCACATCGCCGGGGAGCTGTTTTTT
CASKTGPHIAGELFF
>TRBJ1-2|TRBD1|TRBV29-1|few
TGCAGCGTTGATTCAGGGGGCGGCTACACCTTC
CSVDSGGGYTF
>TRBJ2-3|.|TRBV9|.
TGTGCCAGCAGCCAGCTAGGGAGTCCCACAGATACGCAGTATTTT
CASSQLGSPTDTQYF
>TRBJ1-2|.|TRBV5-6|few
TGTGCCAGCAGCTTGGGACAGACTTATAACTATGGCTACACCTTC
CASSLGQTYNYGYTF
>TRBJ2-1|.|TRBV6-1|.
TGTGCCAGCAGGGTACAGGGTGGGTCCTACAATGAGCAGTTCTTC
CASRVQGGSYNEQFF
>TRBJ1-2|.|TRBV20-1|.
TGCAGTGCTAAGCCCCGGATAGGGAGCTACACCAACTATGGCTACACCTTC
CSAKPRIGSYTNYGYTF
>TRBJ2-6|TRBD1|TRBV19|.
TGTGCCAGTAGTATCACTCGGACAGGGCCGAGCTCTGGGGCCAACGTCCTGACTTTC
CASSITRTGPSSGANVLTF
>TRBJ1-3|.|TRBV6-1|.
TGTGCCAGCAAAGGGACGGCTGGAAACACCATATATTTT
CASKGTAGNTIYF
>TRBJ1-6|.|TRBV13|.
TGTGCCAGCAGCTTACAGGGACGGGGCTCACCCCTCCACTTT
CASSLQGRGSPLHF